Listed here are 11 T cell receptor beta chains from one sample, sequenced in a study of blood T cell repertoires in COVID-19 (dated by TCRdb to 2019 to 2021). The library relied on the immunoSEQ multiplex PCR assay. TCRdb retrieved this table from immuneACCESS and kept in-frame rearrangements only. Not all clones are present; in checked studies, unresolved V genes account for under half, and no reason is known for the remainder. The sample contains about 210,000 clones, approximately 81% of them found a single time. The top ten clones comprise 8% to 9.5% of the sample. The sequenced sample was PBMCs or T cells enriched from blood (not recorded which). These receptor sequences come from a woman between 50 and 59 years old with acute COVID-19.

In this sample, this clone turned up a few times. This chain connects TRBV11-1 to TRBJ1-1; a possible D gene is TRBD1 (6 bases). This CDR3 is 16 amino acids long. V lost 6 bases and J 0 bases, leaving 17 bases between the germline ends. Germline loops: CDR1 SGHAT, CDR2 FQDESV (reference sequence). The CDR3 DNA sequence: TGTGCCAGCAGGCTGGGGACACATCATATGAACACTGAAGCTTTCTTT. It translates to CASRLGTHHMNTEAFF. Full variable domain (rest looked up from reference TRBV11-1 and TRBJ1-1): EAEVAQSPRYKITEKSQAVAFWCDPISGHATLYWYRQILGQGPELLVQFQDESVVDDSQLPKDRFSAERLKGVDSTLKIQPAELGDSAMYLCASRLGTHHMNTEAFFGQGTRLTVV.

J is TRBJ1-2 and V is TRBV6-5; D possibly corresponds to TRBD1 (6 bases). Per germline, CDR1 MNHEY and CDR2 SVGAGI. The CDR3 has 14 amino acids. The V end was cut by 6 bases, the J end by 6 bases, with 17 bases between. CDR3 residues: CASRRTTGAHGYTF. For the CDR3, the DNA is TGTGCCAGCAGACGCACGACAGGTGCCCATGGCTACACCTTC.

The rearrangement joins TRBV7-9 to TRBJ1-6, with TRBD1 as a possible D gene (6 bases). The germline CDR1 and CDR2 sequences are SEHNR and FQNEAQ (reference sequence). Trimming left V 2 bases short and J 7 bases short, with 9 bases between. This CDR3 region has 14 residues. This chain's CDR3 is CASSLRDRNSPLHF. In nucleotides, the CDR3 is TGTGCCAGCAGCTTACGAGACAGGAATTCACCCCTCCACTTT.

The rearrangement uses TRBV3-1 (or the pseudogene TRBV3-2) and TRBJ2-2; 8 bases line up with TRBD2. The CDR3 runs 16 residues. The V segment lost 5 bases and the J segment 0 bases; nucleotides outside the gene matches: 5. Germline CDR1 and CDR2: LGHDT and YNNKEL (reference sequence). Written as DNA, the CDR3 is TGTGCCAGCAGCAGACGTAGCGGGGCGAACACCGGGGAGCTGTTTTTT. Encoded protein: CASSRRSGANTGELFF.

This clone was detected a few times. This chain links TRBV28 with TRBJ1-5; 7 positions match TRBD1. The CDR3 consists of 16 residues. V dropped 6 bases and J dropped 0; count of bases not matched to a gene: 8. The germline V gene has CDR1 MDHEN and CDR2 SYDVKM. This chain's CDR3 is CASSYRQGYSNQPQHF. The CDR3 bases are TGTGCCAGCAGCTACCGACAGGGTTATAGCAATCAGCCCCAGCATTTT.

This chain joins TRBV6-5 and TRBJ2-2, with 7 bases matching TRBD2. CDR3 length equals 16 residues. Germline V gene lookup returns CDR1 MNHEY and CDR2 SVGAGI. Germline trimming cut 1 base from V and 2 bases from J; bases unmatched to any gene: 4. The chain's CDR3 is CASSYWPSGNTGELFF. In nucleotides, the CDR3 is TGTGCCAGCAGTTACTGGCCTAGCGGAAACACCGGGGAGCTGTTTTTT.

This chain uses TRBV7-2 with TRBJ2-7, with TRBD2 identical over 8 bases. The ends lost 5 bases at V and 0 bases at J; junction bases unmatched: 9. This CDR3 is 16 amino acids long. The germline CDR1 and CDR2 sequences are SGHTA and FQGNSA. CDR3 bases: TGTGCCAGCAGCCCCCGGGGGGGGCCCAGCTCCTACGAGCAGTACTTC. Translation gives CASSPRGGPSSYEQYF.

This chain connects TRBV19 to TRBJ1-1; 10 nucleotides agree with TRBD1. The germline gives CDR1 LNHDA, CDR2 SQIVND (reference sequence). The CDR3 is 14 residues long. V lost 5 bases, J lost 6 bases, and 6 bases stayed unmatched. CDR3 sequence reads: CASSPGTGVAEAFF. CDR3 sequence (DNA): TGTGCCAGTAGTCCCGGGACAGGGGTCGCTGAAGCTTTCTTT. Looking up the rest from reference TRBV19 and TRBJ1-1 gives the full variable domain: DGGITQSPKYLFRKEGQNVTLSCEQNLNHDAMYWYRQDPGQGLRLIYYSQIVNDFQKGDIAEGYSVSREKKESFPLTVTSAQKNPTAFYLCASSPGTGVAEAFFGQGTRLTVV.

CDR3 sequence (DNA): TGTGCCAGCAGTGGGGACAGGGGGAATCAGCCCCAGCATTTT. Its translation is CASSGDRGNQPQHF. The V and J genes are TRBV2 and TRBJ1-5; 11 bases align to TRBD1. The V and J ends lost 4 bases and 4 bases, in that order; junction bases with no gene match: 0. The CDR3 spans 14 residues. Germline V gene lookup returns CDR1 SNHLY and CDR2 FYNNEI.

This clone was found a few times. The chain joins TRBV28 to TRBJ1-6, with D tentatively TRBD1 (5 bases). In germline, CDR1 is MDHEN, CDR2 SYDVKM. This CDR3 is built from 15 residues. The V end was cut by 1 base, the J end by 13 bases, with 17 bases between. The CDR3: CASSLSDSHSVPLHF. In nucleotides, the CDR3 is TGTGCCAGCAGTTTATCAGACAGCCATAGTGTTCCCCTCCACTTT.

The chain carries TRBV27 and TRBJ2-3, with 14 positions matching TRBD2. The CDR3 runs to 18 residues. Unmatched junction bases numbered 7, after V lost 0 bases and J lost 5 bases. Germline V gene data show CDR1 as MNHEY and CDR2 as SMNVEV (reference sequence). DNA of the CDR3: TGTGCCAGCAGTTTATCTGGACTAGCGGGGGGTATTGGAGATACGCAGTATTTT. This codes for CASSLSGLAGGIGDTQYF.